The clone carrying this TCR beta chain has a count of ten or more. Its antigen is unidentified. Germline V gives CDR1 DFQATT, CDR2 SNEGSKA (reference sequence). Germline trimming cut 3 bases from V and 5 bases from J; bases unmatched to any gene: 11. The CDR3 extends over 15 amino acids. This record belongs to a study of T cells in Graves' hyperthyroidism and ophthalmopathy. What was amplified from RNA transcripts were TCR beta CDR3 regions. HTBI primers were the set used in a first-round RT-PCR of the TCR CDR3. One entry per CDR3 protein results from TCRdb running MiXCR on the multiplex PCR reads. There are 40,000 to 60,000 distinct CDR3 sequences in the sample; 45% to 65% occur only once, and 30% to 40% lies in the top ten. Graves' hyperthyroidism qualified as stable when ophthalmopathy did not progress within 18 months. Uncontrolled infections, other autoimmune diseases, pregnancy or lactation led to exclusion of patients.

Findings and caveats of the study: Most thyroid clonotypes expanded above 0.001 appeared in blood too. A model of 13 V-J features distinguished ophthalmopathy from stable hyperthyroidism.

The sequence was collected from a man aged 18 to 29 with Graves' hyperthyroidism. Material: peripheral blood or thyroid tissue (not recorded which). The V call is TRBV20-1, the J call TRBJ1-2; the match to TRBD1 covers 8 bases. CDR3 coding DNA: TGCAGTGCTAGTAGAGGGACAGGATATAGTTATGGCTACACCTTC. Translating it yields CSASRGTGYSYGYTF.